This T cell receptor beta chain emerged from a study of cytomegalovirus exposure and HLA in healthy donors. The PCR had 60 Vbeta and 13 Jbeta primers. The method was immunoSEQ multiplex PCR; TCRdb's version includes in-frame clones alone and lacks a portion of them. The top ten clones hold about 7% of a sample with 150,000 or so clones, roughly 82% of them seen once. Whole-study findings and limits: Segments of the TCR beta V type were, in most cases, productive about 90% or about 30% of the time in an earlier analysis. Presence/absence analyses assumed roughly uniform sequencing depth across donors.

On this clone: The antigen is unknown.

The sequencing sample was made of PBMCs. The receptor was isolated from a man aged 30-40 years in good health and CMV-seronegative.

In nucleotides, the CDR3 is TGCAGCGTTGAAAGGGGCGGGGGCGAGAACACTGAAGCTTTCTTT. Its protein is CSVERGGGENTEAFF. V and J are TRBV29-1 and TRBJ1-1, with TRBD1 as a possible D gene (6 bases). Trimming shortened V by 2 bases and J by 1 base, and 14 bases separated the two germline ends. The CDR3 sequence is 15 residues long. Germline values: CDR1 SQVTM, CDR2 ANQGSEA.